These 26 T cell receptor beta chains were sequenced from one sample in a study of T cell responses to AZD1222 COVID-19 vaccine. The repertoire was sequenced with immunoSEQ multiplex PCR; TCRdb's copy has only in-frame clones and lacks some. The sample lists about 84,000 clones; 80% to 90% were seen once. The source was peripheral blood, collected 28 days after the second AZD1222 dose. The source is an adult who received the AZD1222 COVID-19 vaccine.

J is TRBJ1-1 and V is TRBV5-4; D is undetermined. V lost 4 bases and J lost 2, with 9 bases in between. The CDR3 covers 13 residues. CDR1 and CDR2 (germline): SGHNT, YYREEE (reference sequence). Here the CDR3 DNA reads TGTGCCAGCAGCCCCAAATCCAACACTGAAGCTTTCTTT. This translates into CASSPKSNTEAFF.

V usage is TRBV28 and J usage is TRBJ1-1, with TRBD1 identical over 7 bases. Unmatched junction bases numbered 9, after V lost 10 bases and J lost 4 bases. Germline CDR1 is MDHEN and CDR2 is SYDVKM. CDR3 length: 13 residues. CDR3 amino acids: CAMTGRGITEAFF. CDR3 in DNA: TGTGCCATGACAGGGAGGGGTATCACTGAAGCTTTCTTT.

The chain is built from TRBV6-6 and TRBJ1-1, with D possibly matching TRBD1 (6 bases). This CDR3 is 14 amino acids long. The V gene lost 8 bases and the J gene lost 1 base, with 14 bases spanning the gap. Germline V gene sequence: CDR1 MNHNY, CDR2 SVGAGI (reference sequence). CDR3 DNA: TGTGCCAGCGGCCAATGGACAGAGAACACTGAAGCTTTCTTT. Translated, it gives CASGQWTENTEAFF.

V and J are TRBV7-9 and TRBJ1-4, with a tentative D call TRBD1 (5 bases). The CDR3 has 13 amino acids. CDR1 SEHNR and CDR2 FQNEAQ come from the germline V gene (reference sequence). V lost 5 bases to trimming and J lost 12 bases, with 16 bases between them. The CDR3 region has the DNA TGTGCCAGCAGCCACCGGGACTCCTTAGAACTGTTTTTT. Amino acid sequence: CASSHRDSLELFF. Using reference TRBV7-9 and TRBJ1-4 for the parts outside the CDR3, the full variable domain is DTGVSQNPRHKITKRGQNVTFRCDPISEHNRLYWYRQTLGQGPEFLTYFQNEAQLEKSRLLSDRFSAERPKGSFSTLEIQRTEQGDSAMYLCASSHRDSLELFFGSGTQLSVL.

There are a few counts of this clone. The chain couples TRBV5-6 to TRBJ1-2; a possible D gene is TRBD1 (5 bases). The germline gives CDR1 SGHDT, CDR2 YYEEEE. V was pared by 0 bases and J by 8 bases, with 14 bases between. This CDR3 spans 14 amino acids. This CDR3 is CASSLVGRDEGYTF. The CDR3 region has the DNA TGTGCCAGCAGCTTGGTAGGCAGGGATGAAGGCTACACCTTC.

The V call is TRBV28, the J call TRBJ2-7; 8 positions match TRBD1. Germline V gene lookup returns CDR1 MDHEN and CDR2 SYDVKM. The length of the CDR3 is 14 residues. V shed 3 bases, J shed 3 bases, and the junction held 4 bases outside the gene matches. CDR3: CASSFRQGRYEQYF. Here the CDR3 DNA reads TGTGCCAGCAGTTTCCGACAGGGGCGCTACGAGCAGTACTTC. Supplemented by reference TRBV28 and TRBJ2-7, the full variable domain reads DVKVTQSSRYLVKRTGEKVFLECVQDMDHENMFWYRQDPGLGLRLIYFSYDVKMKEKGDIPEGYSVSREKKERFSLILESASTNQTSMYLCASSFRQGRYEQYFGPGTRLTVT.

This clone appeared a few times. The genes are TRBV6-5 and TRBJ2-2; possible D gene TRBD1, 5 bases. Germline CDR1 reads MNHEY; CDR2 reads SVGAGI. The CDR3 has 14 residues. The V end lost 7 bases, the J end lost 5 bases, and 14 bases lay between the germline ends. CDR3 in amino acids: CASTSRVETGELFF. The CDR3 region has the DNA TGTGCCAGCACGAGCAGGGTGGAAACCGGGGAGCTGTTTTTT.

This chain uses TRBV19 with TRBJ1-5; no clear D gene. The CDR3 runs 14 residues. Germline lookup yields CDR1 LNHDA and CDR2 SQIVND (reference sequence). Trimming cost V 3 bases and J 6 bases, with 12 bases left between them. The CDR3 loop reads CASSIGIIGQPQHF. CDR3 in DNA: TGTGCCAGTAGTATTGGCATAATCGGTCAGCCCCAGCATTTT.

V usage is TRBV6-5 and J usage is TRBJ2-3; D is uncertain. The V and J ends lost 7 bases and 8 bases respectively, with 7 bases between them. CDR1 and CDR2 from the germline V gene are MNHEY and SVGAGI. This CDR3 has 10 amino acids. This CDR3 reads CASNGVTQYF. In DNA form, the CDR3 reads TGTGCCAGCAATGGTGTTACGCAGTATTTT.

The genes are TRBV5-1 and TRBJ2-5; 9 nucleotides line up with TRBD1. Germline V gene sequence: CDR1 SGHRS, CDR2 YFSETQ. CDR3 size: 16 residues. With 4 bases clipped from V and 7 bases from J, the junction kept 14 bases outside the gene matches. CDR3 DNA: TGCGCCAGCAGCCCGGGGACAGGGACCTCCGGTACGACCCAGTACTTC. Translation gives CASSPGTGTSGTTQYF. The variable domain in full, completed from reference TRBV5-1 and TRBJ2-5, reads KAGVTQTPRYLIKTRGQQVTLSCSPISGHRSVSWYQQTPGQGLQFLFEYFSETQRNKGNFPGRFSGRQFSNSRSEMNVSTLELGDSALYLCASSPGTGTSGTTQYFGPGTRLLVL.

The V gene is TRBV11-2, the J gene TRBJ2-7; 12 nucleotides match TRBD1. J was trimmed by 5 bases and V by 3 bases; bases with no gene match: 2. CDR3 length: 14 residues. Germline loops: CDR1 SGHAT, CDR2 FQNNGV. The DNA for the CDR3 is TGTGCCAGCAGCTTGGGGACAGGGGGCGACGAGCAGTACTTC. Amino acids: CASSLGTGGDEQYF.

The V and J genes are TRBV29-1 and TRBJ1-4, with TRBD1 identical over 7 bases. With 7 bases clipped from V and 0 bases from J, the junction kept 11 bases outside the gene matches. The length of the CDR3 is 16 residues. Germline CDR1 reads SQVTM; CDR2 reads ANQGSEA. As DNA, the CDR3 is TGCAGCGCCCTAATACCGGACAGGTCAACTAATGAAAAACTGTTTTTT. Translation gives CSALIPDRSTNEKLFF.

As for this clone: Additional DNA sequences in this sample encode the identical CDR3. The chain has TRBV27 and TRBJ1-1, with D tentatively TRBD1 (5 bases). CDR1 and CDR2 (germline): MNHEY, SMNVEV (reference sequence). The CDR3 extends over 15 amino acids. The V end was cut by 6 bases, the J end by 0 bases, with 14 bases between. The CDR3 DNA sequence: TGTGCCAGCAGCACCTGGGACGCCCTGAACACTGAAGCTTTCTTT. It yields the protein CASSTWDALNTEAFF.

This clone has a handful of counts. This rearrangement joins TRBV19 to TRBJ2-5; D unclear. V shed 3 bases and J shed 1 base, with 18 bases lying between them. The CDR3 contains 17 residues. Germline CDR1 is LNHDA and CDR2 is SQIVND (reference sequence). The chain's CDR3 is CASSIDQVPGVQETQYF. Here the CDR3 DNA reads TGTGCCAGTAGTATCGACCAAGTGCCAGGAGTCCAAGAGACCCAGTACTTC.

V and J are TRBV24-1 and TRBJ2-1; possibly TRBD1 for D (5 bases). Germline V CDR1 and CDR2: KGHDR, SFDVKD. The V and J ends lost 0 bases and 6 bases respectively, with 8 bases between them. The CDR3 length is 14 residues. The CDR3 reads CATSDLGDSNEQFF. The CDR3 coding sequence is TGTGCCACCAGTGATTTGGGAGACAGCAATGAGCAGTTCTTC.

The chain joins TRBV29-1 to TRBJ1-1; no firm D call. Germline-derived CDR1 and CDR2 are SQVTM and ANQGSEA. The CDR3 sequence is 12 residues long. V was clipped by 7 bases and J by 4 bases, with 13 bases between them. CDR3 residues: CSAERGVTEAFF. The CDR3 DNA reads TGCAGCGCCGAACGGGGTGTCACTGAAGCTTTCTTT.

The chain links TRBV7-6 to TRBJ2-2, with D possibly matching TRBD1 (5 bases). The CDR3 length is 14 residues. The germline V and J ends were trimmed by 3 bases and 5 bases, with 10 bases remaining between them. From germline, CDR1 is SGHVS and CDR2 FNYEAQ. This chain's CDR3 is CASSLMQGTGELFF. In DNA form, the CDR3 reads TGTGCCAGCAGCTTGATGCAGGGTACCGGGGAGCTGTTTTTT.

V gene TRBV18 combines with J gene TRBJ2-3; 11 positions match TRBD1. Germline loops: CDR1 KGHSH, CDR2 LQKENI. V was pared by 8 bases and J by 5 bases, with 6 bases of the junction left unmatched. The CDR3 length is 14 residues. The CDR3 loop reads CASRPGQGVDTQYF. CDR3 sequence (DNA): TGTGCCAGCCGACCGGGACAGGGGGTAGATACGCAGTATTTT.

The chain recombines TRBV3-1 (or the pseudogene TRBV3-2) with TRBJ1-2; 12 nucleotides agree with TRBD1. J was trimmed by 7 bases and V by 0 bases; bases with no gene match: 6. The CDR3 is 16 amino acids. Germline CDR1 is LGHDT and CDR2 is YNNKEL (reference sequence). The CDR3 protein is CASSQDLGQGAVGYTF. For the CDR3, the DNA is TGTGCCAGCAGCCAAGATTTGGGACAGGGGGCCGTTGGCTACACCTTC.

V and J are TRBV2 and TRBJ2-2, with 10 bases that match TRBD1. V lost 6 bases to trimming and J lost 4 bases; unmatched junction nucleotides: 2. The CDR3 loop spans 14 amino acids. Germline V lookup: CDR1 SNHLY, CDR2 FYNNEI. CDR3: CASRGTGVTGELFF. CDR3 bases: TGTGCCAGCAGGGGGACAGGGGTCACCGGGGAGCTGTTTTTT.

Notes on this clone: This sample also contains other DNA sequences that code for the same CDR3. The chain recombines TRBV18 with TRBJ2-3; maybe TRBD1 (6 bases). CDR1 is KGHSH and CDR2 is LQKENI in the germline V gene. There are 14 residues in the CDR3. V was shortened by 3 bases and J by 2 bases, with 9 bases between the two germline ends. In nucleotides, the CDR3 is TGTGCCAGCTCACCCCAGGGGTCCACAGATACGCAGTATTTT. This codes for CASSPQGSTDTQYF.

This clone was seen only once. V gene TRBV5-5 combines with J gene TRBJ2-4, with a weak D call TRBD1 (6 bases). The CDR3 is made up of 15 amino acids. Germline values: CDR1 SGHKS, CDR2 YYEKEE (reference sequence). Trimming stripped 3 bases from V and 5 bases from J, with 15 bases between. The CDR3 DNA is TGTGCCAGCAGCTACCGACAGGTTCGAGAAAACATTCAGTACTTC. Its translation is CASSYRQVRENIQYF.

This chain uses TRBV27 with TRBJ1-2; TRBD1 might be the D (5 bases). In germline, CDR1 is MNHEY, CDR2 SMNVEV (reference sequence). The CDR3 has 14 amino acids. Trimming left V 4 bases short and J 8 bases short, with 17 bases between. The CDR3 region is CASSSFGGDGGYTF. In DNA form, the CDR3 reads TGTGCCAGCAGTTCATTTGGTGGGGACGGGGGCTACACCTTC.

The chain employs TRBV5-1 and TRBJ2-7; TRBD1 is a possible D gene (5 bases). Trimming removed 0 bases at V and 6 bases at J, with 10 bases between. The CDR3 consists of 13 residues. Germline assignment: CDR1 SGHRS and CDR2 YFSETQ. The DNA for the CDR3 is TGCGCCAGCAGCTTGGCCAGGGTTGGCGAGCAGTACTTC. As protein: CASSLARVGEQYF.

The chain has TRBV3-1 (or the pseudogene TRBV3-2) and TRBJ1-5; D is unclear. The CDR3 is 14 amino acids. Germline CDR1 LGHDT, CDR2 YNNKEL (reference sequence). V lost 1 base and J 5 bases, leaving 9 bases between the germline ends. CDR3 protein: CASSQVGWDQPQHF. CDR3 coding DNA: TGTGCCAGCAGCCAAGTCGGTTGGGATCAGCCCCAGCATTTT.

The chain joins TRBV4-2 to TRBJ2-7; D is perhaps TRBD2 (6 bases). This CDR3 has 16 amino acids. V was pared by 0 bases and J by 0 bases, with 12 bases between. Germline CDR1 and CDR2: LGHNA and YNFKEQ. The chain's CDR3 is CASSQDWTTSSYEQYF. CDR3 nucleotides: TGTGCCAGCAGCCAAGATTGGACTACCTCCTCCTACGAGCAGTACTTC.